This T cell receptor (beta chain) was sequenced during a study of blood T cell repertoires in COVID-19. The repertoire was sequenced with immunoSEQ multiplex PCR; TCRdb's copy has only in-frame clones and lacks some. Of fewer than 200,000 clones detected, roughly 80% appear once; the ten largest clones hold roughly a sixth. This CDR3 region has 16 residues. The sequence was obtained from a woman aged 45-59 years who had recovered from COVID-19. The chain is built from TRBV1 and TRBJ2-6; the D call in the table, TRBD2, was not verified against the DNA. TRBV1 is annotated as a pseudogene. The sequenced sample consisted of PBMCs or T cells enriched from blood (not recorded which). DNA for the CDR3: TGCACCAGTCCGACTAGCGGGAGAGATGGGGCCAACGTCCTGACTTTC. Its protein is CTSPTSGRDGANVLTF.